Reported below is one T cell receptor (beta chain). The trim removed 2 bases at V and 4 bases at J, leaving 3 bases unmatched. Germline CDR1 and CDR2: SGHTA and FQGNSA. The CDR3 is made up of 14 amino acids. These data belong to a study of T cell responses to AZD1222 COVID-19 vaccine. The table came from immunoSEQ multiplex PCR; TCRdb's copy has only in-frame clones and leaves some out. The table includes roughly 100,000 clones, 80% to 90% detected once. Sequencing was performed on peripheral blood, taken on day 0 of AZD1222 vaccination. The TCR was taken from an adult in good health. This rearrangement joins TRBV7-2 to TRBJ1-2; 8 bases are a match to TRBD1. Here the CDR3 DNA reads TGTGCCAGCAGCTTATTAGGGACAGGCTATGGCTACACCTTC. It specifies CASSLLGTGYGYTF.